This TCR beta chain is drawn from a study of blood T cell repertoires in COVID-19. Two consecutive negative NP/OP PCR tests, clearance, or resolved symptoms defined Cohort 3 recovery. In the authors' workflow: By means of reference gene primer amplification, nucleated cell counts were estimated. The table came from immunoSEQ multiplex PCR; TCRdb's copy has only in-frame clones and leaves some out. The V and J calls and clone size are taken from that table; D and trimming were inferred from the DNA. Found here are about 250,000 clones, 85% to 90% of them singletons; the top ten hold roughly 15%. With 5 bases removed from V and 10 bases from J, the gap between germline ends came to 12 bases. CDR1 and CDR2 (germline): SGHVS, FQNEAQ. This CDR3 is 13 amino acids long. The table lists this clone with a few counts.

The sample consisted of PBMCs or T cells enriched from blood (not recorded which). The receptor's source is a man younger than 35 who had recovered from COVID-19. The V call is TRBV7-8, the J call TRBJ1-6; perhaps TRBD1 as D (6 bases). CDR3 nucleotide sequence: TGTGCCAGCAGCCCGACAGGACGCTCACCCCTCCACTTT. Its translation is CASSPTGRSPLHF.